The 26 T cell receptor beta chains below all came from one sample that was sequenced in a study of cytomegalovirus exposure and HLA in healthy donors. Vbeta (60) and Jbeta (13) primers were used in the PCR. The assay was immunoSEQ multiplex PCR, and TCRdb's table has in-frame clones only and misses some. The sample data list approximately 190,000 clones. Specimen: PBMCs. The source of these receptors is a young man in good health and CMV-seronegative.

The genes are TRBV5-6 and TRBJ1-1, with D perhaps TRBD1 (5 bases). In germline, CDR1 is SGHDT, CDR2 YYEEEE. The CDR3 has 14 amino acids. Trimming took off 4 bases at V and 6 bases at J, with 16 bases between the two ends. CDR3 protein: CASSVNAGWAEAFF. In DNA form, the CDR3 reads TGTGCCAGCAGCGTTAACGCAGGGTGGGCTGAAGCTTTCTTT.

V and J are TRBV11-2 and TRBJ2-7, with 13 positions matching TRBD2. CDR1 and CDR2 (germline): SGHAT, FQNNGV. V lost 2 bases and J lost 8; bases outside the gene matches: 9. The CDR3 has 16 amino acids. The CDR3 region has the DNA TGTGCCAGCAGCTTACTTCGGACTAGCGGGAGTAGCAAGCAGTACTTC. Its translation is CASSLLRTSGSSKQYF.

The V and J genes are TRBV27 and TRBJ2-3; 8 positions match TRBD2. Per germline, CDR1 MNHEY and CDR2 SMNVEV (reference sequence). The CDR3 extends over 16 amino acids. The J segment lost 3 bases and the V segment lost 6 bases, leaving 11 bases of the junction unmatched. The CDR3 bases are TGTGCCAGCAGCCCACCGGGGGGGCTAGCAACAGATACGCAGTATTTT. Protein: CASSPPGGLATDTQYF.

V usage is TRBV6-5 and J usage is TRBJ1-3, with a weak D call TRBD1 (5 bases). Trimming took 5 bases from V and 0 from J, leaving 8 bases between them. This CDR3 has 14 residues. Germline V gives CDR1 MNHEY, CDR2 SVGAGI. The CDR3: CASSRTLSGNTIYF. DNA for the CDR3: TGTGCCAGCAGTCGGACACTCTCTGGAAACACCATATATTTT.

V gene TRBV18 combines with J gene TRBJ1-6, with D perhaps matching TRBD1 (6 bases). V lost 2 bases and J lost 1, with 15 bases in between. The length of the CDR3 is 18 residues. Germline loops: CDR1 KGHSH, CDR2 LQKENI. The CDR3 region is CASSPNQGTVSYNSPLHF. In DNA form, the CDR3 reads TGTGCCAGCTCACCAAATCAGGGGACGGTATCCTATAATTCACCCCTCCACTTT.

The chain is built from TRBV6-5 and TRBJ2-2, with D unclear. Trimming cost V 7 bases and J 6 bases, with 9 bases left between them. This CDR3 has 12 amino acids. In germline, CDR1 is MNHEY, CDR2 SVGAGI. Here the CDR3 reads CASTTSPGELFF. In nucleotides, the CDR3 is TGTGCCAGCACCACATCCCCCGGGGAGCTGTTTTTT.

This chain joins TRBV6-1 and TRBJ2-1; 12 nucleotides line up with TRBD2. The CDR3 is made up of 15 amino acids. The germline gives CDR1 MNHNS, CDR2 SASEGT. V shed 1 base and J 7 bases; nucleotides not matched to a gene: 2. The CDR3 nucleotides are TGTGCCAGCAGTGAAGGACTAGCGGGGGAAAATGAGCAGTTCTTC. This gives the protein CASSEGLAGENEQFF.

The chain has TRBV5-6 and TRBJ2-7, with 9 bases lining up with TRBD1. Unmatched junction bases numbered 3, after V lost 0 bases and J lost 5 bases. In germline, CDR1 is SGHDT, CDR2 YYEEEE. There are 14 residues in the CDR3. CDR3 sequence: CASSLEGTGNEQYF. The CDR3 DNA sequence: TGTGCCAGCAGCTTGGAAGGGACAGGGAACGAGCAGTACTTC.

The genes are TRBV11-1 and TRBJ2-7; a possible D gene is TRBD1 (6 bases). Trimming shortened V by 1 base and J by 5 bases, and 15 bases separated the two germline ends. Germline values: CDR1 SGHAT, CDR2 FQDESV (reference sequence). The CDR3 runs to 15 residues. The CDR3 loop is CASSLVGAGVHEQYF. CDR3 in DNA: TGTGCCAGCAGCTTAGTTGGGGCAGGGGTCCACGAGCAGTACTTC.

The chain recombines TRBV28 with TRBJ1-3; perhaps TRBD1 as D (6 bases). The CDR3 loop spans 16 amino acids. V was trimmed by 6 bases and J by 7 bases, leaving 22 bases between them. CDR1 and CDR2 from the germline V gene are MDHEN and SYDVKM. The CDR3 DNA is TGTGCCAGCAGCCGGCGGGGGGCCGGGTCAAGCAACACCATATATTTT. It codes for CASSRRGAGSSNTIYF.

The DNA for the CDR3 is TGTGCCAGCAGCTCCAGTGGGGGGGCGATCTACGAGCAGTACTTC. Translating gives CASSSSGGAIYEQYF. V and J are TRBV28 and TRBJ2-7, with a tentative D call TRBD2 (7 bases). This CDR3 is 15 amino acids long. The germline gives CDR1 MDHEN, CDR2 SYDVKM. Trimming removed 6 bases at V and 3 bases at J, with 18 bases between.

V is TRBV7-3 and J is TRBJ1-3; the match to TRBD1 covers 7 bases. Trimming took 3 bases from V and 0 from J; bases not matched to a gene: 5. The CDR3 spans 16 residues. Germline V gives CDR1 SGHTA, CDR2 FQGTGA. CDR3: CASSFGDSGSGNTIYF. The CDR3 DNA is TGTGCCAGCAGCTTCGGGGACAGTGGCTCTGGAAACACCATATATTTT.

The chain has TRBV18 and TRBJ1-5; a weak D match, TRBD1 (6 bases). The CDR3 is 16 residues long. Germline V gene data show CDR1 as KGHSH and CDR2 as LQKENI. The V end was cut by 8 bases, the J end by 6 bases, with 23 bases between. The CDR3: CASPSGAAARSQPQHF. DNA for the CDR3: TGTGCCAGCCCCTCAGGGGCCGCGGCCCGAAGTCAGCCCCAGCATTTT.

V usage is TRBV9 and J usage is TRBJ1-3, with 7 bases matching TRBD1. This CDR3 has 18 residues. Germline values: CDR1 SGDLS, CDR2 YYNGEE. The V segment lost 3 bases and the J segment 3 bases; nucleotides outside the gene matches: 15. The CDR3 spells CASSETGTPGPGGNTIYF. The CDR3 DNA reads as TGTGCCAGCAGCGAGACAGGGACCCCGGGCCCTGGTGGAAACACCATATATTTT.

The chain uses TRBV16 and TRBJ2-7; 7 bases align to TRBD1. Trimming took 0 bases from V and 5 from J; bases not matched to a gene: 7. Per the germline V gene, CDR1 is KGHSY and CDR2 is FQNENV. The CDR3 loop spans 15 amino acids. The CDR3 DNA reads TGTGCCAGCAGCCAATCCCTAGTGGACAGGCACGAGCAGTACTTC. It encodes CASSQSLVDRHEQYF.

This chain connects TRBV28 to TRBJ1-1; D might be TRBD1 (6 bases). Trimming took 2 bases from V and 5 from J, leaving 12 bases between them. Germline CDR1 MDHEN, CDR2 SYDVKM. The CDR3 sequence is 14 residues long. CDR3 sequence reads: CASSLRTVDTEAFF. The CDR3 nucleotides read TGTGCCAGCAGTTTACGGACAGTAGATACTGAAGCTTTCTTT.

The chain employs TRBV30 and TRBJ1-3; D is unclear. The CDR3 extends over 13 amino acids. CDR1 is GTSNPN, CDR2 SVGIG, per germline (reference sequence). Trimming left V 4 bases short and J 3 bases short, with 10 bases between. CDR3 residues: CAWTTTRGNTIYF. The CDR3 DNA follows: TGTGCCTGGACAACTACCCGTGGAAACACCATATATTTT. Filled out from reference TRBV30 and TRBJ1-3, the complete variable domain reads SQTIHQWPATLVQPVGSPLSLECTVEGTSNPNLYWYRQAAGRGLQLLFYSVGIGQISSEVPQNLSASRPQDRQFILSSKKLLLSDSGFYLCAWTTTRGNTIYFGEGSWLTVV.

The chain employs TRBV7-2 and TRBJ1-1; 7 nucleotides match TRBD1. Per germline, CDR1 SGHTA and CDR2 FQGNSA. This CDR3 has 14 amino acids. V lost 4 bases, J lost 3 bases, and 5 bases stayed unmatched. CDR3 bases: TGTGCCAGCAGCTCCTACAGGGGAGACACTGAAGCTTTCTTT. It yields the protein CASSSYRGDTEAFF.

This chain links TRBV27 with TRBJ2-3; the match to TRBD2 covers 11 bases. This CDR3 contains 14 residues. The germline V gene has CDR1 MNHEY and CDR2 SMNVEV (reference sequence). Unmatched junction bases numbered 4, after V lost 5 bases and J lost 6 bases. CDR3 bases: TGTGCCAGCAGTCTACTAGCGGGAGTGGATACGCAGTATTTT. The encoded protein is CASSLLAGVDTQYF.

The V and J genes are TRBV11-2 and TRBJ2-2; D not resolved. CDR1 is SGHAT and CDR2 is FQNNGV in the germline V gene. The CDR3 loop spans 12 amino acids. Deletions cut 1 base from V and 7 bases from J, with 4 bases between. The CDR3 region has the DNA TGTGCCAGCAGCTTAGTCCACGGGGAGCTGTTTTTT. Translated, it gives CASSLVHGELFF.

The chain employs TRBV27 and TRBJ2-7, with D hard to call. V lost 2 bases and J 2 bases, leaving 7 bases between the germline ends. Per the germline V gene, CDR1 is MNHEY and CDR2 is SMNVEV (reference sequence). This CDR3 region has 13 residues. CDR3 residues: CASSLKSTYEQYF. The CDR3 DNA reads TGTGCCAGCAGTTTAAAGTCTACCTACGAGCAGTACTTC.

The rearrangement joins TRBV14 to TRBJ1-2; tentative D call: TRBD1 (6 bases). This CDR3 is 13 amino acids long. The germline CDR1 and CDR2 sequences are SGHDN and FVKESK. V dropped 4 bases and J dropped 9 bases, with 15 bases sitting between them. CDR3 sequence reads: CASSLRTDPSYTF. For the CDR3, the DNA is TGTGCCAGCAGCCTACGGACAGACCCAAGCTACACCTTC.

The chain couples TRBV7-2 to TRBJ2-3, with 11 bases matching TRBD2. Germline CDR1 is SGHTA and CDR2 is FQGNSA. J gave up 5 bases and V 5 bases, and 9 bases lay outside the gene matches. The CDR3 loop spans 16 amino acids. CDR3 loop: CASSLSGTSGRDTQYF. The DNA for the CDR3 is TGTGCCAGCAGCCTCTCGGGGACTAGCGGTCGAGATACGCAGTATTTT.

This chain uses TRBV23-1 with TRBJ1-2, with 7 bases aligning to TRBD1. TRBV23-1 is known as an ORF, though its function is uncertain. The V gene end was trimmed by 3 bases and the J gene end by 3 bases; junction bases not matched to a gene: 4. The CDR3 loop spans 14 amino acids. The CDR3 reads CASSQHRGHYGYTF. In DNA, the CDR3 is TGCGCCAGCAGTCAGCACAGGGGCCACTATGGCTACACCTTC.

The chain couples TRBV4-3 to TRBJ2-1; TRBD1 aligns across 9 bases. The germline gives CDR1 LGHNA, CDR2 YSLEER. After removal of 1 base from V and 0 bases from J, the junction contained 13 bases not matched to a gene. The CDR3 is made up of 20 amino acids. The CDR3 nucleotides are TGCGCCAGCAGCCAAGGTGGACTTTATGAGACAGGGGGCTCCTACAATGAGCAGTTCTTC. This gives the protein CASSQGGLYETGGSYNEQFF.

This chain uses TRBV29-1 with TRBJ2-5; 7 bases fit TRBD1. Germline CDR1 is SQVTM and CDR2 is ANQGSEA. J gave up 2 bases and V 6 bases, and 6 bases lay outside the gene matches. CDR3 length: 13 amino acids. The CDR3 loop is CSVQGDGQETQYF. The CDR3 DNA sequence: TGCAGCGTGCAGGGGGATGGACAAGAGACCCAGTACTTC. Full variable domain (remainder filled in from reference TRBV29-1 and TRBJ2-5): SAVISQKPSRDICQRGTSLTIQCQVDSQVTMMFWYRQQPGQSLTLIATANQGSEATYESGFVIDKFPISRPNLTFSTLTVSNMSPEDSSIYLCSVQGDGQETQYFGPGTRLLVL.